This T cell receptor (beta chain) emerged from a study of OX40 agonist ivuxolimab in advanced cancers. The CDR3 runs to 14 residues. Germline assignment: CDR1 SGHAT and CDR2 FQNNGV. The V gene end was trimmed by 5 bases and the J gene end by 7 bases; junction bases not matched to a gene: 7. Only in-frame clones appear in the TCRdb table, and some are missing; sequencing was by immunoSEQ multiplex PCR. This table holds tens of thousands of clones, about 88% found once. The starting material was CD4+ or CD8+ T cells sorted from blood, obtained in a trial of the OX40 agonist ivuxolimab. This clonotype originated in an adult with an advanced solid tumor such as melanoma, head and neck, liver or kidney cancer. The V call is TRBV11-2, the J call TRBJ1-2; 10 positions match TRBD1. In DNA, the CDR3 is TGTGCCAGCAGCCCGGGACAGGGGAGGGGTGGCTACACCTTC. Translating gives CASSPGQGRGGYTF.